This T cell receptor beta chain was sequenced for a study of blood T cell repertoires in COVID-19 (TCRdb year 2020). Background for the entire study: The collaborator samples originated in the United States, Italy and Spain and spanned the acute and convalescent phases of COVID-19. The material from the prospective study consisted of cDNA or gDNA derived from T cells, B-cell-depleted T cells, or PBMCs. Subjects who had been exposed to COVID-19, were actively infected with it, or had recovered from it provided the deeply sampled blood TCRbeta repertoires that made up the dataset. The repertoires were made available in a free public database intended to serve as a resource for research on the immune response to SARS-CoV-2. Samples came from the ongoing ImmuneRACE study (first 160 participants) plus 1,254 subjects from 6 global collaborators. Sample metadata almost always included a de-identified subject ID, COVID-19 status, age in years and sex. Where available, HLA class I and class II types were obtained from metadata supplied by the sample provider rather than from assay-based typing. Study-wide conclusions, independent of this receptor: How much clinical and demographic metadata was included differed by source and by participant, and the metadata was provided uncurated.

Each collaborating institution followed its own protocols to collect whole blood in K2EDTA tubes. Collaborator samples were shipped for TCRbeta analysis as frozen whole blood, isolated PBMCs, or DNA extracted from either sample type. A note on this clone: Its antigen specificity is not known. Base qualities are not recorded, but no much larger clone differs from it by a single base.

The CDR3 goes from the cysteine to the phenylalanine over 15 residues. Only CDR3 DNA is held: 45 bases, read in frame from base 1. CDR1 and CDR2 are read off the germline V gene as SGHTS and YDEGEE. V is cut back by 4 bases and J by 4 bases, with 4 bases in the junction unmatched. The immunoSEQ Assay, a bias-controlled multiplex PCR, was used to amplify TCRbeta CDR3 regions from genomic DNA. The original pipeline was this. Nucleated cell counts per sample were estimated from amplification of reference gene primers within the assay. To quantify the absolute abundance of each unique TCRbeta CDR3 rearrangement, sequence reads were collapsed and filtered. For each sample, productive Simpson clonality was calculated as the square root of Simpson's diversity index over productive rearrangements. Sourced from immuneACCESS, this table was stored by TCRdb with only in-frame sequences that have V and J called. A share of the clones is absent; for the studies checked, an unresolved V gene accounts for under half, and the remainder has no known explanation. That table furnishes V, J and clone size, whereas the DNA furnished D and trimming. Counted in this sample were about 120,000 clones; just under 85% of them appeared once. Around 7.6% of the sample rests with the top ten.

Sequenced material: peripheral blood. The chain employs TRBV5-8 and TRBJ2-1; 11 junctional bases match TRBD2. The receptor's source is a man aged 65 to 85 with active or convalescent COVID-19. Here the CDR3 is given as CASSPGTSGYNEQFF. The DNA reads TGTGCCAGCAGCCCCGGGACTAGCGGTTACAATGAGCAGTTCTTC.